The entry below describes one T cell receptor beta chain. Its cognate antigen has yet to be identified. Base qualities were left out, and no much larger clone turns up one base away. From the cysteine through the phenylalanine, the CDR3 covers 12 amino acids. Only the CDR3 region is kept as DNA, spanning 36 bases read in frame from base 1. The germline V gene encodes CDR1 LNHDA and CDR2 SQIVND (reference sequence). Trimming at the junction amounts to 7 bases on V and 5 bases on J, and the germline ends lie 11 bases apart. The data stem from a study of blood T cell repertoires in COVID-19 (dated by TCRdb to 2020 to 2022). Broadly, across the study: The collaborator samples originated in the United States, Italy and Spain and spanned the acute and convalescent phases of COVID-19. The prospective study material was composed of cDNA or gDNA derived from T cells, B-cell-depleted T cells, or PBMCs. The dataset comprised deeply sampled blood TCRbeta repertoires from subjects exposed to, actively infected with, or recovered from COVID-19. The repertoires were made available in a free public database intended to serve as a resource for research on the immune response to SARS-CoV-2. The samples were drawn from two sources: the first 160 participants of the ongoing ImmuneRACE study, and over 950 subjects contributed by 6 global collaborators. Sample metadata almost always included a de-identified subject ID, COVID-19 status, age in years and sex. HLA class I and class II types, where available, came from metadata supplied by the sample provider rather than from assay-based typing. Overall results and qualifications from the work: How much clinical and demographic metadata was included differed by source and by participant, and the metadata was provided uncurated.

In the prospective study, participants were roughly 18 to 95 years old, resided in about two dozen geographic areas of the United States, and were enrolled through a virtual design. Cohort assignment in the prospective study relied on participant-reported clinical history from a screening survey and a study questionnaire. Recovered participants in ImmuneRACE Cohort 3 were defined as having two consecutive negative NP/OP PCR tests, clearance from a healthcare professional, or resolution of symptoms. Mobile phlebotomists in the prospective study collected whole blood, serum and a nasopharyngeal or oropharyngeal swab from every participant. Over a roughly 2-month period, participants in the prospective study had the option of providing additional blood draws and questionnaires. Prospective study blood samples were shipped either frozen or at room temperature before DNA extraction. TCRbeta CDR3 regions were amplified from genomic DNA by means of the immunoSEQ Assay, a bias-controlled multiplex PCR. The paper's processing steps were these. The number of nucleated cells in each sample was estimated by amplification of reference gene primers within the assay. To quantify the absolute abundance of each unique TCRbeta CDR3 rearrangement, sequence reads were collapsed and filtered. For each sample, productive Simpson clonality was calculated as the square root of Simpson's diversity index over productive rearrangements. TCRdb obtained this table from immuneACCESS and retained in-frame rearrangements with V and J assigned. These tables miss some clones; where compared with another copy, unresolved V genes account for less than half of the shortfall, and the remainder is unexplained. Clone size and the V and J calls come from that table; the DNA yielded D and trimming. The sample table records 200,000 to 250,000 clones; 80% to 90% of these occur just once. The top ten constitute 3.5% to 5% of the sample.

The TCR originated in a woman aged 25 to 39 who had recovered from COVID-19. The sequenced sample was PBMCs or T cells enriched from blood (not recorded which). Rearrangement joined TRBV19 to TRBJ1-2; a tentative D match to TRBD1 spans 6 bases. This receptor has the CDR3 CASTQTGYGYTF. The nucleotides are TGTGCCAGTACCCAGACAGGATATGGCTACACCTTC.